The 27 T cell receptor beta chains below come from one sample, sequenced in a study of cytomegalovirus exposure and HLA in healthy donors. PCR was performed using 60 Vbeta and 13 Jbeta primers. Assay used: immunoSEQ multiplex PCR; TCRdb lists only in-frame clones, some missing. This sample has over 100,000 clones, with about 80% found just once. Sequencing was carried out using PBMCs. The receptors derive from a man in his thirties or forties in good health and CMV-seronegative.

This clone was counted a few times. The J gene is TRBJ2-1, the V gene TRBV4-2; 9 nucleotides match TRBD2. Germline-derived CDR1 and CDR2 are LGHNA and YNFKEQ. This CDR3 has 15 residues. J was trimmed by 5 bases and V by 0 bases; bases with no gene match: 2. The CDR3: CASSQDLAGHNEQFF. For the CDR3, the DNA is TGTGCCAGCAGCCAAGATCTAGCGGGGCACAATGAGCAGTTCTTC.

The V and J genes are TRBV4-1 and TRBJ2-7; a weak D match, TRBD1 (6 bases). Trimming stripped 1 base from V and 7 bases from J, with 20 bases between. Germline CDR1 is MGHRA and CDR2 is YSYEKL. The CDR3 runs 16 residues. CDR3 amino acids: CASSQGTHLGGGEQYF. For the CDR3, the DNA is TGCGCCAGCAGCCAAGGCACTCATCTTGGGGGCGGGGAGCAGTACTTC.

This chain links TRBV11-3 with TRBJ1-2; 9 bases fit TRBD1. The CDR3 runs 16 residues. Germline V gene sequence: CDR1 SGHNT, CDR2 YENEEA. With 5 bases clipped from V and 3 bases from J, the junction kept 10 bases outside the gene matches. The CDR3 coding sequence is TGTGCCAGCAGCGAAGGGACAGGGCGTTCTGACTATGGCTACACCTTC. Translated: CASSEGTGRSDYGYTF.

This clone was found a few times. V usage is TRBV4-1 and J usage is TRBJ1-2; 8 nucleotides align to TRBD1. Germline values: CDR1 MGHRA, CDR2 YSYEKL. The CDR3 totals 12 residues. V was clipped by 6 bases and J by 7 bases; unmatched bases: 4. The CDR3 protein is CASSSGGLGYTF. CDR3 bases: TGCGCCAGCAGTTCAGGGGGCCTTGGCTACACCTTC.

J is TRBJ2-5 and V is TRBV19; TRBD1 matches at 7 bases. CDR1 and CDR2 from the germline V gene are LNHDA and SQIVND (reference sequence). The trim removed 3 bases at V and 2 bases at J, leaving 0 bases unmatched. There are 13 residues in the CDR3. CDR3 coding DNA: TGTGCCAGTAGTATGGGACAGCAAGAGACCCAGTACTTC. Protein product: CASSMGQQETQYF.

CDR3 loop: CSVEWRDGKYNEQFF. The CDR3 DNA is TGCAGCGTTGAATGGCGGGACGGGAAGTACAATGAGCAGTTCTTC. The chain is built from TRBV29-1 and TRBJ2-1; a weak D match, TRBD2 (6 bases). The germline V and J ends were trimmed by 2 bases and 4 bases, with 15 bases remaining between them. The CDR3 loop spans 15 amino acids. Germline CDR1 is SQVTM and CDR2 is ANQGSEA.

This rearrangement joins TRBV4-3 to TRBJ2-7; perhaps TRBD1 as D (5 bases). This CDR3 spans 15 amino acids. V lost 4 bases and J lost 2, with 15 bases in between. CDR1 is LGHNA, CDR2 YSLEER, per germline. Here the CDR3 reads CASSPVRTFPYEQYF. In DNA form, the CDR3 reads TGCGCCAGCAGCCCTGTAAGGACATTCCCCTACGAGCAGTACTTC.

The chain joins TRBV28 to TRBJ2-1; TRBD2 aligns across 8 bases. The length of the CDR3 is 18 residues. Trimming cost V 7 bases and J 7 bases; bases outside gene matches: 21. Germline-derived CDR1 and CDR2 are MDHEN and SYDVKM. The CDR3, as DNA: TGTGCCAGCACTGGAGACCCGACTAGCGCGAGGAGGTTGAATGAGCAGTTCTTC. This sequence encodes CASTGDPTSARRLNEQFF. The full variable domain, with the rest looked up from reference TRBV28 and TRBJ2-1, is DVKVTQSSRYLVKRTGEKVFLECVQDMDHENMFWYRQDPGLGLRLIYFSYDVKMKEKGDIPEGYSVSREKKERFSLILESASTNQTSMYLCASTGDPTSARRLNEQFFGPGTRLTVL.

This clone has just one count. The chain recombines TRBV10-3 with TRBJ2-5; D is ambiguous. The end of the DNA aligns better with TRBJ2-7, so the J call may be wrong. This CDR3 comprises 13 residues. Germline V CDR1 and CDR2: ENHRY, SYGVKD. Written as DNA, the CDR3 is TGTGCCATCAGTGACGGTAGCTCCTACGAGCAGTACTTC. Translating it yields CAISDGSSYEQYF.

The genes are TRBV29-1 and TRBJ2-5; D gene uncertain. The end of the DNA fits TRBJ2-7 better, so the J call may be wrong. Germline CDR1 is SQVTM and CDR2 is ANQGSEA. The CDR3 sequence is 13 residues long. As DNA, the CDR3 is TGCAGCGTTCACCTCGGGTCGGGTGGCGAGCAGTACTTC. Translating it yields CSVHLGSGGEQYF.

V gene TRBV7-9 combines with J gene TRBJ1-2; D perhaps matches TRBD1 (5 bases). Per germline, CDR1 SEHNR and CDR2 FQNEAQ (reference sequence). V lost 1 base to trimming and J lost 3 bases, with 9 bases between them. CDR3 length equals 14 residues. CDR3 DNA: TGTGCCAGCAGCTTAGGGGGCGAGGACTATGGCTACACCTTC. It yields the protein CASSLGGEDYGYTF.

The chain employs TRBV5-1 and TRBJ2-2, with TRBD1 as a possible D gene (6 bases). Trimming stripped 1 base from V and 5 bases from J, with 9 bases between. Germline values: CDR1 SGHRS, CDR2 YFSETQ. The CDR3 totals 14 residues. The CDR3 sequence: CASSLPGVTGELFF. CDR3 nucleotide sequence: TGCGCCAGCAGCTTGCCAGGGGTGACCGGGGAGCTGTTTTTT.

The CDR3 DNA follows: TGCAGCGTTGAAGTAGATGAGCAGTTCTTC. This translates into CSVEVDEQFF. V gene TRBV29-1 combines with J gene TRBJ2-1; D unresolved. The V and J ends lost 1 base and 8 bases respectively, with 3 bases between them. The CDR3 runs to 10 residues. In germline, CDR1 is SQVTM, CDR2 ANQGSEA.

This clone was counted between two and nine times. The V gene is TRBV29-1, the J gene TRBJ2-3; 8 bases are shared with TRBD1. Per the germline V gene, CDR1 is SQVTM and CDR2 is ANQGSEA. This CDR3 contains 14 residues. The ends lost 4 bases at V and 5 bases at J; junction bases unmatched: 8. The chain's CDR3 is CSVATGEVIDTQYF. The CDR3 DNA sequence: TGCAGCGTTGCGACAGGGGAAGTGATAGATACGCAGTATTTT.

This clone was picked up one time. The chain uses TRBV7-9 and TRBJ1-6; TRBD1 agrees at 8 bases. J lost 8 bases, V lost 1 base, and 7 bases had no gene match. Germline V gene data show CDR1 as SEHNR and CDR2 as FQNEAQ (reference sequence). The CDR3 length is 16 residues. For the CDR3, the DNA is TGTGCCAGCAGCTTAGGCGGGACAGGCAGTGATTCACCCCTCCACTTT. Its translation is CASSLGGTGSDSPLHF. The full variable domain, in which reference TRBV7-9 and TRBJ1-6 provide the parts outside the CDR3, is DTGVSQNPRHKITKRGQNVTFRCDPISEHNRLYWYRQTLGQGPEFLTYFQNEAQLEKSRLLSDRFSAERPKGSFSTLEIQRTEQGDSAMYLCASSLGGTGSDSPLHFGNGTRLTVT.

The genes are TRBV27 and TRBJ2-7, with TRBD2 matching 12 bases. The CDR3 loop spans 17 amino acids. Trimming cost V 2 bases and J 4 bases; bases outside gene matches: 9. Germline V gene sequence: CDR1 MNHEY, CDR2 SMNVEV (reference sequence). CDR3 nucleotides: TGTGCCAGCAGTTTAAGGTTCGGACTAGCGGGACCTTACGAGCAGTACTTC. It codes for CASSLRFGLAGPYEQYF.

V and J are TRBV2 and TRBJ1-1; 7 nucleotides match TRBD1. This CDR3 region has 12 residues. CDR1 is SNHLY and CDR2 is FYNNEI in the germline V gene. After removal of 6 bases from V and 7 bases from J, the junction contained 5 bases not matched to a gene. The CDR3 reads CASREGAGEAFF. CDR3 coding DNA: TGTGCCAGCAGGGAGGGGGCTGGTGAAGCTTTCTTT.

This sequence joins TRBV28 and TRBJ2-7, with a possible D match to TRBD2 (5 bases). With 5 bases removed from V and 2 bases from J, the gap between germline ends came to 16 bases. This CDR3 contains 15 residues. Germline V gene sequence: CDR1 MDHEN, CDR2 SYDVKM. CDR3 in DNA: TGTGCCAGCAGTACCAACACGGGGTTAACCTACGAGCAGTACTTC. Protein: CASSTNTGLTYEQYF.

V gene TRBV2 combines with J gene TRBJ2-7; 9 nucleotides line up with TRBD1. Germline V gene sequence: CDR1 SNHLY, CDR2 FYNNEI. The CDR3 length is 16 residues. The junction had 10 bases not matched to a gene; V was cut back by 7 bases and J by 0 bases. CDR3 sequence (DNA): TGTGCCAGCAACTTTATAACGGGACAGGGCTCCTACGAGCAGTACTTC. Protein sequence: CASNFITGQGSYEQYF.

The chain carries TRBV4-1 and TRBJ2-6, with 7 bases aligning to TRBD1. Germline V gene lookup returns CDR1 MGHRA and CDR2 YSYEKL. The CDR3 has 16 amino acids. The J segment lost 0 bases and the V segment lost 5 bases, leaving 4 bases of the junction unmatched. The CDR3 bases are TGCGCCAGCAGCAACAGACAGGGCTCTGGGGCCAACGTCCTGACTTTC. Its protein product is CASSNRQGSGANVLTF.

The V gene is TRBV5-5, the J gene TRBJ1-3; no firm D call. The CDR3 has 16 amino acids. V shed 3 bases and J shed 1 base, with 14 bases lying between them. Looked up from germline, CDR1 is SGHKS and CDR2 is YYEKEE (reference sequence). The chain's CDR3 is CASSWNLIGSGNTIYF. The CDR3 DNA reads as TGTGCCAGCAGCTGGAATCTGATCGGGTCTGGAAACACCATATATTTT.

The chain employs TRBV14 and TRBJ1-2; D might be TRBD1 (5 bases). V dropped 3 bases and J dropped 5 bases, with 19 bases sitting between them. This CDR3 has 16 amino acids. Germline assignment: CDR1 SGHDN and CDR2 FVKESK. Here the CDR3 DNA reads TGTGCCAGCAGCCATAACCGACCCGGGGGACTTTATGGCTACACCTTC. As protein: CASSHNRPGGLYGYTF.

The V and J genes are TRBV6-1 and TRBJ2-7, with 7 bases aligning to TRBD1. V trimming: 6 bases; J trimming: 5 bases; junction bases outside the gene matches: 10. The CDR3 runs 14 residues. Per germline, CDR1 MNHNS and CDR2 SASEGT. CDR3 region: CASRRTGPWHEQYF. CDR3 bases: TGTGCCAGCAGGCGGACAGGCCCGTGGCACGAGCAGTACTTC.

The chain combines TRBV9 with TRBJ1-4; perhaps TRBD1 as D (5 bases). Germline loops: CDR1 SGDLS, CDR2 YYNGEE. The V gene lost 4 bases and the J gene lost 8 bases, with 15 bases spanning the gap. The CDR3 is 14 residues long. This chain's CDR3 is CASSLREGREKLFF. The CDR3 DNA follows: TGTGCCAGCAGCCTCAGGGAGGGACGGGAAAAACTGTTTTTT.

The J gene is TRBJ2-7, the V gene TRBV7-9; D may be TRBD1 (6 bases). Looked up from germline, CDR1 is SEHNR and CDR2 is FQNEAQ (reference sequence). V lost 5 bases, J lost 4 bases, and 15 bases lay in between. This CDR3 spans 14 amino acids. The CDR3 nucleotides are TGTGCCAGCAGCCCCGGGGTGGGGGCTTACGAGCAGTACTTC. This gives the protein CASSPGVGAYEQYF.

This sequence joins TRBV10-3 and TRBJ2-7, with 7 bases fitting TRBD1. V lost 11 bases, J lost 2 bases, and 6 bases stayed unmatched. Germline lookup yields CDR1 ENHRY and CDR2 SYGVKD. The CDR3 spans 12 residues. CDR3 in amino acids: CAVSGTAYEQYF. In DNA, the CDR3 is TGTGCCGTCTCGGGGACAGCCTACGAGCAGTACTTC.

Concerning this clone: Within the sample, other DNA sequences also encode this same CDR3. The chain carries TRBV2 and TRBJ2-1; D may be TRBD2 (6 bases). V lost 3 bases to trimming and J lost 9 bases, with 6 bases between them. The CDR3 runs to 11 residues. Germline CDR1 and CDR2: SNHLY and FYNNEI. CDR3 DNA sequence: TGTGCCAGCAGTGAGGGAGGTGAGCAGTTCTTC. It translates to CASSEGGEQFF.